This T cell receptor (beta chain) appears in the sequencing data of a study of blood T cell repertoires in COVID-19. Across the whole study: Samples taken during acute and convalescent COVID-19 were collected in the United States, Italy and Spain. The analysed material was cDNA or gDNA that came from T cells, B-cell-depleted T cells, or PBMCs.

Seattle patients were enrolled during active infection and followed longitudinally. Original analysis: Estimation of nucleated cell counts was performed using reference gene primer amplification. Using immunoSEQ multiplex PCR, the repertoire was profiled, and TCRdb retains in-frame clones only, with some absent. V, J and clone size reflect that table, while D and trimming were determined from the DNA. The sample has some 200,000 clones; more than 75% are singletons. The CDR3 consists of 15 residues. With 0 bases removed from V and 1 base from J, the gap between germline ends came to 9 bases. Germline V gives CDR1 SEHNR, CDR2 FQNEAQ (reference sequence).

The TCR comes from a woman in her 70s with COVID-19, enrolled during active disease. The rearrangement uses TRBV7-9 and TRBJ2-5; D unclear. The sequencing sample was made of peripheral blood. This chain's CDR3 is CASSLASTGQETQYF. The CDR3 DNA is TGTGCCAGCAGCTTAGCCTCGACGGGCCAAGAGACCCAGTACTTC.